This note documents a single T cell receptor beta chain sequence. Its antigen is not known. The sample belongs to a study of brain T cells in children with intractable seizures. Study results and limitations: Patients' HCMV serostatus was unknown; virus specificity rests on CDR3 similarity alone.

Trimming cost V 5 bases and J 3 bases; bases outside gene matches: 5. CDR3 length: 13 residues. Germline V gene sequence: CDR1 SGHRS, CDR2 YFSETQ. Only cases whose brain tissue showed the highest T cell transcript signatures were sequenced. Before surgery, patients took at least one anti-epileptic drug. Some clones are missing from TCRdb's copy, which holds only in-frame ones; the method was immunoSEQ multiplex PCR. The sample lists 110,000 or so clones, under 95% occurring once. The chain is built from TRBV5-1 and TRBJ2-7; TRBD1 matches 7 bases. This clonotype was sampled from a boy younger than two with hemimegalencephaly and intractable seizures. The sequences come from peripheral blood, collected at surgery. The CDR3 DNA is TGCGCCAGCAGGCTAAGACAGGGCTACGAGCAGTACTTC. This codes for CASRLRQGYEQYF.